Listed below are T cell receptor beta chains from one sample, sequenced in a study of blood T cell repertoires in COVID-19. Profiled with immunoSEQ multiplex PCR; TCRdb holds only in-frame clones, not every one. The repertoire has about 140,000 clones, around 86% of them found once; the top ten carry roughly 2.5%. The sequencing input was peripheral blood. These receptors were taken from a man aged 45-65 years with active COVID-19. Both conserved end residues are part of each CDR3. Some rows have no size entry. The others give once, few or many, or a class for an expanded clone.

size	J	V	CDR3
-	TRBJ1-2	TRBV5-1	CASSGGEQDGQRAF
-	TRBJ1-5	TRBV2	CASSPQGWNQPQHF
-	TRBJ1-1	TRBV7-6	CASSLQSGGMNTEAFF
-	TRBJ1-2	TRBV27	CASSFLSLGGGYTF
few	TRBJ1-5	TRBV13	CASSQQGQPQHF
-	TRBJ2-7	TRBV7-9	CASSFRNEQYF
-	TRBJ2-6	TRBV27	CASSPSTTGRANVLTF
-	TRBJ1-2	TRBV27	CASSLLGQGNYGYTF
-	TRBJ1-2	TRBV11-3	CASSLDRKGGGYTF
-	TRBJ2-4	TRBV7-3	CASSFGEHPGQGKNIQYF
-	TRBJ2-3	TRBV7-6	CASSSPVRERGGRTDTQYF
few	TRBJ2-2	TRBV5-5	CASSLSYSGNTGELFF
-	TRBJ1-1	TRBV5-4	CASSLPSGSRGTEAFF
-	TRBJ1-2	TRBV5-4	CASSSQGGDGYTF
-	TRBJ2-5	TRBV7-2	CASSFSLLAGGGETQYF
-	TRBJ2-5	TRBV4-3	CASSQGQGGGETQYF
-	TRBJ2-1	TRBV11-3	CASSLDRTGGEQFF
-	TRBJ2-1	TRBV20-1	CSARDHDEQFF
-	TRBJ2-7	TRBV10-3	CAISNGLAGGSYEQYF
-	TRBJ1-2	TRBV2	CASSDDRRADGYTF
-	TRBJ2-7	TRBV5-5	CASSLEEGVIYEQYF
once	TRBJ2-5	TRBV11-3	CASSAEGETQYF
-	TRBJ1-2	TRBV10-3	CAISEQNRGIANYGYTF
once	TRBJ2-1	TRBV6-5	CAIIVTSSYNEQFF
once	TRBJ2-7	TRBV7-8	CASSQKSGGAREQYF
-	TRBJ1-2	TRBV2	CASGRGGNYGYTF
-	TRBJ2-7	TRBV7-2	CASSSLAGGLYEQYF
-	TRBJ2-7	TRBV18	CASSPPAGLHREQYF
-	TRBJ2-3	TRBV7-9	CASSLRGAGDTQYF
-	TRBJ1-1	TRBV7-2	CASSSTGRAFF
few	TRBJ2-2	TRBV7-8	CASRLSGGGTGELFF
-	TRBJ1-1	TRBV5-4	CASSWGGQLNTEAFF
-	TRBJ1-5	TRBV6-1	CASSEVLVAGQPQHF
-	TRBJ2-7	TRBV5-5	CASSLAGKDYEQYF
once	TRBJ2-5	TRBV5-1	CASSQTGNGGETQYF
-	TRBJ2-5	TRBV7-2	CASSPDRETQYF
-	TRBJ1-5	TRBV19	CASPPPVDDRAYPYSNQPQHF
once	TRBJ1-2	TRBV14	CASSQALLTGGTGYTF
-	TRBJ2-5	TRBV11-2	CASSLDHNRVGETQYF
-	TRBJ1-2	TRBV4-1	CASSQDQGAGGYTF
few	TRBJ2-3	TRBV15	CATSPGSGGASTDTQYF
-	TRBJ2-2	TRBV5-5	CASSLGQNGELFF
-	TRBJ1-2	TRBV2	CASRTQGAWYGYTF
-	TRBJ2-3	TRBV9	CASSVGGLSTDTQYF
-	TRBJ2-2	TRBV7-3	CASSLVPSGGQNTGELFF
-	TRBJ2-5	TRBV5-1	CASSLNGIPKETQYF
once	TRBJ2-5	TRBV30	CAWSGWRQLQETQYF
once	TRBJ2-7	TRBV5-1	CASSLGGFTYEQYF
-	TRBJ2-3	TRBV7-2	CASSRNSGGATDTQYF
few	TRBJ2-6	TRBV6-1	CASSEFRGSSNVLTF
-	TRBJ1-1	TRBV25-1	CASRDRGVSITEAFF
-	TRBJ1-2	TRBV5-6	CASSLVVGQRYGYTF
-	TRBJ2-2	TRBV6-2/TRBV6-3	CASSSIGTRGSNTGELFF
once	TRBJ1-6	TRBV3-1/TRBV3-2	CASSQDRSYNSPLHF
-	TRBJ2-7	TRBV6-5	CASSYSAGGKNEQYF
few	TRBJ2-7	TRBV5-6	CASSLGSTEQYF
-	TRBJ2-6	TRBV12-3/TRBV12-4	CASSFSGANVLTF
-	TRBJ2-7	TRBV14	CASSKLGTSVSEQYF